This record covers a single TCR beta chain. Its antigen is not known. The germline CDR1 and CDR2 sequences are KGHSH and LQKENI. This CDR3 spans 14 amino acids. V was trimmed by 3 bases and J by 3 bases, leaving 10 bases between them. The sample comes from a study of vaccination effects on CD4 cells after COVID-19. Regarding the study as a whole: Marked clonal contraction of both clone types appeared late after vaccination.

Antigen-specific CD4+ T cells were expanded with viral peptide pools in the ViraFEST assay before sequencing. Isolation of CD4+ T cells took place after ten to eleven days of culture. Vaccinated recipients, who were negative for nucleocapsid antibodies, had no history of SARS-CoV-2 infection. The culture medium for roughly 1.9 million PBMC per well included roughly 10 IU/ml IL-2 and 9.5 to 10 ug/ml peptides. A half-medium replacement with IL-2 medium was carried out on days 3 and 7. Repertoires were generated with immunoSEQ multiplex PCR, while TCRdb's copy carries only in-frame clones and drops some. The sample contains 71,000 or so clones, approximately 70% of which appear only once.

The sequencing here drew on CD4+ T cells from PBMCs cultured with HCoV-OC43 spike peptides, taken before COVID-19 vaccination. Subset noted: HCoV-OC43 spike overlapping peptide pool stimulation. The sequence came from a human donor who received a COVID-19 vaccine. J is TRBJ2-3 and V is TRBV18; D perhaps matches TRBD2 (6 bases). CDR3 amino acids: CASSPRGVTDTQYF. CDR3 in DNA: TGTGCCAGCTCACCGCGGGGAGTAACAGATACGCAGTATTTT. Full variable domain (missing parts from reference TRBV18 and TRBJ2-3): NAGVMQNPRHLVRRRGQEARLRCSPMKGHSHVYWYRQLPEEGLKFMVYLQKENIIDESGMPKERFSAEFPKEGPSILRIQQVVRGDSAAYFCASSPRGVTDTQYFGPGTRLTVL.